The 11 T cell receptor beta chains reported below all come from one sample, sequenced in a study of CD8+CD57+ T cells in acquired aplastic anemia. The template for TCR beta VDJ and CDR3 sequence profiling was genomic DNA. TCRdb re-called the reads through MiXCR, storing one row per CDR3 protein. The sample yields 100,000 to 150,000 distinct CDR3 sequences, over 45% seen once. Sequencing input: sorted CD4+, CD8+, or CD8+CD57+ T cells (not recorded which) from PBMCs. The source is a human donor in good health, serving as a control.

The chain recombines TRBV20-1 with TRBJ1-2; a weak D match, TRBD1 (6 bases). CDR1 is DFQATT, CDR2 SNEGSKA, per germline (reference sequence). Trimming removed 3 bases from V and 8 bases from J, with 10 bases in between. The CDR3 totals 11 residues. DNA for the CDR3: TGCAGTGCTAGTTACAGGGTCGGCTACACCTTC. The encoded protein is CSASYRVGYTF.

This clonotype appeared once. The chain carries TRBV11-1 and TRBJ2-5, with 7 positions matching TRBD1. The germline V gene has CDR1 SGHAT and CDR2 FQDESV (reference sequence). Unmatched junction bases numbered 7, after V lost 4 bases and J lost 5 bases. The CDR3 sequence is 14 residues long. The CDR3 nucleotides are TGTGCCAGCAGCTCGCGACAGGGAAGGGAGACCCAGTACTTC. Encoded protein: CASSSRQGRETQYF.

This clonotype came up many times. This rearrangement joins TRBV24-1 to TRBJ2-3, with 7 positions matching TRBD2. Germline-derived CDR1 and CDR2 are KGHDR and SFDVKD. Unmatched junction bases numbered 6, after V lost 4 bases and J lost 0 bases. The CDR3 loop spans 16 amino acids. CDR3 sequence: CATSDGGLESTDTQYF. CDR3 sequence (DNA): TGTGCCACCAGTGACGGGGGGTTAGAAAGCACAGATACGCAGTATTTT.

The chain employs TRBV7-2 and TRBJ2-7; the match to TRBD2 covers 13 bases. The end of the DNA is better explained by TRBJ2-1, so the J call may be wrong. The germline gives CDR1 SGHTA, CDR2 FQGNSA. The CDR3 is 14 residues long. This chain's CDR3 is CASSILAGGDEQFF. Written as DNA, the CDR3 is TGTGCCAGCAGCATACTAGCGGGGGGGGATGAGCAGTTCTTC.

The chain joins TRBV20-1 to TRBJ2-7, with 9 positions matching TRBD1. The V and J ends lost 6 bases and 5 bases, in that order; junction bases with no gene match: 11. CDR3 length equals 14 residues. Germline V lookup: CDR1 DFQATT, CDR2 SNEGSKA (reference sequence). The DNA for the CDR3 is TGCAGTGCCAGCTCACAGGGACAGGGCGACGAGCAGTACTTC. Residues: CSASSQGQGDEQYF.

The CDR3 reads CSARGGAEETQYF. CDR3 nucleotide sequence: TGCAGTGCTAGAGGGGGGGCTGAGGAGACCCAGTACTTC. The V gene is TRBV20-1, the J gene TRBJ2-5; either TRBD1 or TRBD2 may supply D (6 bases each). The CDR3 spans 13 residues. Trimming removed 1 base from V and 5 bases from J, with 11 bases in between. In germline, CDR1 is DFQATT, CDR2 SNEGSKA (reference sequence).

In its sample, this clonotype was seen many times. The chain uses TRBV7-2 and TRBJ2-3; 15 positions match TRBD2. Losses at the gene ends were 1 base for V and 4 bases for J; bases not matched to a gene: 0. The CDR3 is made up of 16 amino acids. Per the germline V gene, CDR1 is SGHTA and CDR2 is FQGNSA. CDR3 sequence (DNA): TGTGCCAGCAGCTTAGGGACTAGCGGGGGGGCAGATACGCAGTATTTT. It encodes CASSLGTSGGADTQYF.

This chain joins TRBV20-1 and TRBJ1-1; D not resolved. Germline lookup yields CDR1 DFQATT and CDR2 SNEGSKA (reference sequence). V was pared by 2 bases and J by 1 base, with 8 bases between. This CDR3 region has 13 residues. The CDR3 DNA reads TGCAGTGCTAGACACCAAGCGAACACTGAAGCTTTCTTT. The encoded protein is CSARHQANTEAFF.

This clonotype has ten or more counts. V is TRBV12-3 or TRBV12-4 and J is TRBJ2-3; 8 bases are a match to TRBD1. V gave up 3 bases and J gave up 6 bases; unmatched junction bases: 5. The CDR3 loop spans 14 amino acids. The CDR3 DNA sequence: TGTGCCAGCAGTTTTCGGCAGGGGGCGGATACGCAGTATTTT. This gives the protein CASSFRQGADTQYF.

This rearrangement joins TRBV15 to TRBJ1-5, with TRBD1 as a possible D gene (5 bases). Between the trimmed V and J ends, which lost 4 bases and 9 bases, there was a span of 13 bases. Per germline, CDR1 LNHNV and CDR2 YYDKDF (reference sequence). The length of the CDR3 is 13 residues. The CDR3 loop is CATSMGGGGPQHF. The DNA of the CDR3 is TGTGCCACCAGCATGGGAGGCGGGGGGCCCCAGCATTTT.

The chain joins TRBV29-1 to TRBJ2-7; D unclear. The V gene lost 8 bases and the J gene lost 3 bases, with 11 bases spanning the gap. This CDR3 is 11 amino acids long. Germline CDR1 reads SQVTM; CDR2 reads ANQGSEA. The CDR3 region is CSSSQDYEQYF. The CDR3 region has the DNA TGCAGCTCAAGTCAGGACTACGAGCAGTACTTC.